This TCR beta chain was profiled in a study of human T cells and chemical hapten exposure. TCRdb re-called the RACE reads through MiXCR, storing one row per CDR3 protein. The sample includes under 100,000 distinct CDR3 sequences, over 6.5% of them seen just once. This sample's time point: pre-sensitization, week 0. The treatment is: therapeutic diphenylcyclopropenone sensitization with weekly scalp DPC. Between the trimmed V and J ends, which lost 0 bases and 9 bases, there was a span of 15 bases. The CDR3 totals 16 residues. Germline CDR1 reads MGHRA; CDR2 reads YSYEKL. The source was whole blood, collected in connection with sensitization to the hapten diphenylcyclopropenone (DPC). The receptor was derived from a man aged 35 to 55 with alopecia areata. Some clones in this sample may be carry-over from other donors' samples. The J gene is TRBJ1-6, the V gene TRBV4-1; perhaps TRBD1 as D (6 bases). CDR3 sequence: CASSQDSGTKPSPLHF. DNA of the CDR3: TGCGCCAGCAGCCAAGACTCCGGGACAAAACCTTCACCCCTCCACTTT.